Following are 26 T cell receptor beta chains from one sample sequenced in a study of glioma-infiltrating T cells after dendritic cell vaccination. Repertoires were generated with immunoSEQ multiplex PCR, while TCRdb's copy carries only in-frame clones and drops some. Here the sample spans tens of thousands of clones, 80% to 85% being singletons. The time point denotes: after dendritic cell vaccination, including at tumor progression/relapse. Sequences were derived from blood, sampled after dendritic cell vaccination. These receptors originate from a human donor with glioblastoma.

This clone turned up a few times. J is TRBJ1-3 and V is TRBV6-1, with D unresolved. Deletions cut 4 bases from V and 7 bases from J, with 8 bases between. The germline V gene encodes CDR1 MNHNS and CDR2 SASEGT. The CDR3 runs 12 residues. The DNA for the CDR3 is TGTGCCAGCAGTGTAGGACTGAACACCATATATTTT. Its translation: CASSVGLNTIYF.

The CDR3 nucleotides read TGTGCCAGTAGTATAGATCACCGCCTAGGAACTGAAGCTTTCTTT. Translation gives CASSIDHRLGTEAFF. The chain couples TRBV19 to TRBJ1-1; no clear D. The germline gives CDR1 LNHDA, CDR2 SQIVND (reference sequence). V lost 0 bases and J lost 5, with 13 bases in between. The CDR3 runs to 15 residues.

The genes are TRBV6-5 and TRBJ1-1; D is uncertain. The CDR3 sequence is 14 residues long. V dropped 2 bases and J dropped 4 bases, with 11 bases sitting between them. CDR1 and CDR2 (germline): MNHEY, SVGAGI. The CDR3 bases are TGTGCCAGCAGTTACGGGGTCCGGGGCACTGAAGCTTTCTTT. Protein sequence: CASSYGVRGTEAFF.

The chain joins TRBV7-9 to TRBJ2-2, with D tentatively TRBD2 (5 bases). Per germline, CDR1 SEHNR and CDR2 FQNEAQ (reference sequence). Trimming pared 5 bases from V and 1 base from J, leaving 17 bases between. The CDR3 extends over 17 amino acids. CDR3 sequence: CASSRYVWTQNTGELFF. As DNA, the CDR3 is TGTGCCAGCAGCCGTTACGTCTGGACTCAGAACACCGGGGAGCTGTTTTTT.

V usage is TRBV6-1 and J usage is TRBJ2-7; 11 nucleotides align to TRBD1. With 6 bases clipped from V and 2 bases from J, the junction kept 6 bases outside the gene matches. The CDR3 covers 15 residues. Germline V CDR1 and CDR2: MNHNS, SASEGT. The CDR3 coding sequence is TGTGCCAGCAGGCCCTGGGGACAGGGGGCCTACGAGCAGTACTTC. Amino acids: CASRPWGQGAYEQYF.

The genes are TRBV4-3 and TRBJ1-2, with D perhaps TRBD1 (6 bases). The CDR3 totals 14 residues. Trimming removed 0 bases at V and 7 bases at J, with 12 bases between. The germline gives CDR1 LGHNA, CDR2 YSLEER. Written as DNA, the CDR3 is TGCGCCAGCAGCCAAGAGACAGGCGCGAGTGGCTACACCTTC. It specifies CASSQETGASGYTF.

The V gene is TRBV7-9, the J gene TRBJ2-3, with D possibly being TRBD1 (5 bases). The CDR3 extends over 14 amino acids. CDR1 is SEHNR, CDR2 FQNEAQ, per germline (reference sequence). V was pared by 2 bases and J by 5 bases, with 11 bases between. Here the CDR3 DNA reads TGTGCCAGCAGCTTACAGGGCCCGGGAGATACGCAGTATTTT. It translates to CASSLQGPGDTQYF.

The gene calls are TRBV13 and TRBJ1-2; tentatively, D is TRBD1 (6 bases). V was clipped by 2 bases and J by 7 bases, with 20 bases between them. Germline V gives CDR1 PRHDT, CDR2 FYEKMQ (reference sequence). The CDR3 length is 16 residues. CDR3 loop: CASSLNGKGRGGGYTF. Here the CDR3 DNA reads TGTGCCAGCAGCTTAAACGGAAAGGGGAGAGGGGGTGGCTACACCTTC.

This clone has a single count. The rearrangement joins TRBV19 to TRBJ1-1; no clear D. V was pared by 3 bases and J by 1 base, with 9 bases between. Per germline, CDR1 LNHDA and CDR2 SQIVND (reference sequence). The CDR3 has 14 amino acids. The DNA of the CDR3 is TGTGCCAGTAGTATTATAGAGGGGAACACTGAAGCTTTCTTT. Translated, it gives CASSIIEGNTEAFF.

The CDR3, as DNA: TGTGCCAGCAGCTTACAGAATTCACCCCTCCACTTT. Its translation is CASSLQNSPLHF. The chain couples TRBV7-8 to TRBJ1-6; D call uncertain. Trimming took 2 bases from V and 7 from J, leaving 3 bases between them. CDR1 and CDR2 (germline): SGHVS, FQNEAQ. This CDR3 is built from 12 residues.

This chain connects TRBV29-1 to TRBJ2-3, with 8 positions matching TRBD2. Trimming cost V 5 bases and J 0 bases; bases outside gene matches: 10. CDR3 length equals 16 residues. The germline CDR1 and CDR2 sequences are SQVTM and ANQGSEA. CDR3 DNA sequence: TGCAGCGTTCCATCCTTAGCGGGGAAGAGCACAGATACGCAGTATTTT. Amino acids: CSVPSLAGKSTDTQYF.

This chain joins TRBV19 and TRBJ1-5, with D possibly being TRBD1 (5 bases). The ends were cut back, 2 bases at V and 5 bases at J, with 10 bases in the middle. Germline CDR1 is LNHDA and CDR2 is SQIVND (reference sequence). The CDR3 sequence is 14 residues long. The CDR3 reads CASSIFGRDQPQHF. The CDR3 DNA follows: TGTGCCAGTAGTATATTTGGCAGGGATCAGCCCCAGCATTTT.

The chain links TRBV19 to TRBJ1-2, with 8 bases lining up with TRBD1. Germline assignment: CDR1 LNHDA and CDR2 SQIVND (reference sequence). J lost 7 bases, V lost 8 bases, and 6 bases had no gene match. The CDR3 sequence is 12 residues long. CDR3 amino acids: CASSDRVGGYTF. The CDR3 DNA reads as TGTGCCAGTTCGGACAGGGTCGGTGGCTACACCTTC.

This clone was observed a few times. The chain uses TRBV11-2 and TRBJ1-1; D perhaps matches TRBD1 (5 bases). This CDR3 is 14 amino acids long. Germline CDR1 and CDR2: SGHAT and FQNNGV. The V end was cut by 0 bases, the J end by 0 bases, with 5 bases between. CDR3 region: CASSLDRVNTEAFF. DNA for the CDR3: TGTGCCAGCAGCTTAGACAGGGTGAACACTGAAGCTTTCTTT.

In DNA form, the CDR3 reads TGTGCCTCCGGGCGGGGGTTCGGCTACAATGAGCAGTTCTTC. It translates to CASGRGFGYNEQFF. The chain employs TRBV15 and TRBJ2-1; 7 bases are shared with TRBD2. V lost 11 bases and J lost 3; bases outside the gene matches: 10. The germline CDR1 and CDR2 sequences are LNHNV and YYDKDF (reference sequence). This CDR3 has 14 residues.

The chain links TRBV7-9 to TRBJ2-3, with a possible D match to TRBD1 (5 bases). V lost 0 bases and J 4 bases, leaving 11 bases between the germline ends. Germline V lookup: CDR1 SEHNR, CDR2 FQNEAQ (reference sequence). This CDR3 has 15 amino acids. CDR3 bases: TGTGCCAGCAGCTTAGCACGACAGCTGGCAGATACGCAGTATTTT. This codes for CASSLARQLADTQYF.

The chain combines TRBV19 with TRBJ2-5; D is unclear. Germline CDR1 is LNHDA and CDR2 is SQIVND (reference sequence). CDR3 size: 10 residues. The germline V and J ends were trimmed by 7 bases and 3 bases, with 3 bases remaining between them. The CDR3 DNA follows: TGTGCCAGTACGGAAGAGACCCAGTACTTC. Translation gives CASTEETQYF.

The chain has TRBV30 and TRBJ1-5; no definite D call. CDR1 is GTSNPN, CDR2 SVGIG, per germline (reference sequence). This CDR3 region has 13 residues. The ends were cut back, 0 bases at V and 7 bases at J, with 10 bases in the middle. The CDR3 reads CAWSVGREQPQHF. CDR3 DNA sequence: TGTGCCTGGAGTGTAGGTAGGGAGCAGCCCCAGCATTTT.

CDR3 residues: CASSKGPRGAAFF. In nucleotides, the CDR3 is TGTGCCAGCAGTAAAGGCCCCAGGGGAGCAGCTTTCTTT. The chain uses TRBV6-5 and TRBJ1-1; D may be TRBD1 (6 bases). The ends were cut back, 5 bases at V and 10 bases at J, with 17 bases in the middle. The CDR3 consists of 13 residues. Germline loops: CDR1 MNHEY, CDR2 SVGAGI.

In this sample, this clone turned up once. This chain links TRBV7-9 with TRBJ1-6; possible D gene TRBD1, 5 bases. The germline V gene encodes CDR1 SEHNR and CDR2 FQNEAQ (reference sequence). This CDR3 has 16 amino acids. V was pared by 5 bases and J by 10 bases, with 21 bases between. This CDR3 is CASSLGVRGVVSPLHF. The CDR3 DNA reads TGTGCCAGCAGCCTGGGGGTTCGGGGGGTCGTCTCACCCCTCCACTTT.

The chain uses TRBV5-8 and TRBJ1-4; D is perhaps TRBD1 (6 bases). The V end was cut by 1 base, the J end by 10 bases, with 14 bases between. The CDR3 runs to 14 residues. Per germline, CDR1 SGHTS and CDR2 YDEGEE. In DNA form, the CDR3 reads TGTGCCAGCAGCTTGAACGTGGGGGCGGGAAAACTGTTTTTT. It yields the protein CASSLNVGAGKLFF.

The rearrangement uses TRBV30 and TRBJ2-1; 8 bases fit TRBD2. Per germline, CDR1 GTSNPN and CDR2 SVGIG (reference sequence). After removal of 8 bases from V and 0 bases from J, the junction contained 3 bases not matched to a gene. The CDR3 has 13 residues. CDR3: CARSGASYNEQFF. For the CDR3, the DNA is TGTGCCCGTAGCGGGGCCTCCTACAATGAGCAGTTCTTC.

The chain carries TRBV30 and TRBJ2-7; tentatively, D is TRBD2 (7 bases). Germline V gives CDR1 GTSNPN, CDR2 SVGIG (reference sequence). Trimming cost V 4 bases and J 7 bases, with 29 bases left between them. The CDR3 is 17 residues long. CDR3 bases: TGTGCCTGGAACCCGTTTAACTTGGGGGGGCCCGGGGTGGAGCAGTACTTC. The encoded protein is CAWNPFNLGGPGVEQYF.

This chain joins TRBV7-3 and TRBJ1-2; TRBD1 agrees at 7 bases. CDR1 is SGHTA and CDR2 is FQGTGA in the germline V gene. The J segment lost 4 bases and the V segment lost 5 bases, leaving 7 bases of the junction unmatched. This CDR3 has 14 amino acids. CDR3 nucleotide sequence: TGTGCCAGCAGCCCCGAGAGGACAGGCTATGGCTACACCTTC. This encodes CASSPERTGYGYTF.

The CDR3, as DNA: TGTGCCAGCAGCTTAGTTCGGGGATACACAGATACGCAGTATTTT. It is translated as CASSLVRGYTDTQYF. The V call is TRBV7-8, the J call TRBJ2-3; D is possibly TRBD2 (5 bases). V gave up 1 base and J gave up 2 bases, with 10 bases separating them. Germline loops: CDR1 SGHVS, CDR2 FQNEAQ. This CDR3 comprises 15 residues.

The chain is built from TRBV11-2 and TRBJ1-3; the D is unclear. The germline V gene has CDR1 SGHAT and CDR2 FQNNGV. This CDR3 is 14 amino acids long. V lost 1 base to trimming and J lost 0 bases, with 4 bases between them. In nucleotides, the CDR3 is TGTGCCAGCAGCTTAGCCGGCTCTGGAAACACCATATATTTT. Amino acid sequence: CASSLAGSGNTIYF.